One and the same sample provided the 17 T cell receptor beta chains below, sequenced in a study of blood T cell repertoires in COVID-19 (dated by TCRdb to 2018 to 2021). The library came from the immunoSEQ multiplex PCR assay. What TCRdb holds here is the immuneACCESS table cut down to in-frame rearrangements. Part of the clones is not present; checked against another copy, under half of the missing clones reflect an unresolved V gene, and the others are unexplained. Counted in this sample were approximately 93,000 clones; 74% of them appeared once. Less than 5% of the sample is taken by the ten largest. The sample was peripheral blood. Every receptor here comes from a man aged 65 to 79 with COVID-19, enrolled during active disease.

The V call is TRBV28, the J call TRBJ2-3; 7 bases line up with TRBD1. Germline loops: CDR1 MDHEN, CDR2 SYDVKM. V lost 4 bases to trimming and J lost 5 bases; unmatched junction nucleotides: 9. The CDR3 has 15 amino acids. The CDR3 DNA reads TGTGCCAGCAGTTCCGACAGGGTGAGGGGAGATACGCAGTATTTT. It yields the protein CASSSDRVRGDTQYF.

This clone was recorded a few times. The chain links TRBV6-5 to TRBJ2-2; D might be TRBD2 (6 bases). Trimming stripped 2 bases from V and 0 bases from J, with 7 bases between. CDR3 length: 15 residues. CDR1 MNHEY and CDR2 SVGAGI come from the germline V gene. CDR3 in amino acids: CASSYGGTNTGELFF. The CDR3 DNA reads TGTGCCAGCAGTTACGGGGGGACGAACACCGGGGAGCTGTTTTTT.

The chain recombines TRBV19 with TRBJ2-7; 7 nucleotides match TRBD2. Germline-derived CDR1 and CDR2 are LNHDA and SQIVND (reference sequence). This CDR3 is 13 amino acids long. The junction had 9 bases not matched to a gene; V was cut back by 6 bases and J by 7 bases. CDR3 loop: CASRREIVGEQYF. CDR3 nucleotides: TGTGCCAGTAGGCGGGAGATTGTGGGGGAGCAGTACTTC. Together with reference TRBV19 and TRBJ2-7, the CDR3 gives the full variable domain: DGGITQSPKYLFRKEGQNVTLSCEQNLNHDAMYWYRQDPGQGLRLIYYSQIVNDFQKGDIAEGYSVSREKKESFPLTVTSAQKNPTAFYLCASRREIVGEQYFGPGTRLTVT.

The CDR3 reads CASSTARDSLGNEQFF. CDR3 nucleotide sequence: TGTGCCAGCAGCACGGCCCGGGACAGCCTTGGAAATGAGCAGTTCTTC. This rearrangement joins TRBV5-6 to TRBJ2-1, with TRBD1 identical over 7 bases. V lost 4 bases to trimming and J lost 7 bases; unmatched junction nucleotides: 14. The germline V gene encodes CDR1 SGHDT and CDR2 YYEEEE. The CDR3 length is 16 residues. The full variable domain, in which reference TRBV5-6 and TRBJ2-1 provide the parts outside the CDR3, is DAGVTQSPTHLIKTRGQQVTLRCSPKSGHDTVSWYQQALGQGPQFIFQYYEEEERQRGNFPDRFSGHQFPNYSSELNVNALLLGDSALYLCASSTARDSLGNEQFFGPGTRLTVL.

A few counts support this clone. The rearrangement uses TRBV28 and TRBJ1-2; weak D call: TRBD1 (5 bases). Germline-derived CDR1 and CDR2 are MDHEN and SYDVKM. The V gene lost 5 bases and the J gene lost 0 bases, with 10 bases spanning the gap. The CDR3 is 14 residues long. CDR3 coding DNA: TGTGCCAGCAGTGGCGGGGGGACTAACTATGGCTACACCTTC. Its translation is CASSGGGTNYGYTF.

This clone came up many times. This rearrangement joins TRBV27 to TRBJ2-2; 7 bases match TRBD2. CDR1 and CDR2 from the germline V gene are MNHEY and SMNVEV (reference sequence). The length of the CDR3 is 16 residues. V dropped 8 bases and J dropped 4; count of bases not matched to a gene: 13. The CDR3 nucleotides are TGTGCCAGCGGCTCAGTAGCGGGCGATGCCACCGGGGAGCTGTTTTTT. Translated: CASGSVAGDATGELFF.

V and J are TRBV5-5 and TRBJ2-5; D remains ambiguous. Germline V gives CDR1 SGHKS, CDR2 YYEKEE (reference sequence). The germline V and J ends were trimmed by 0 bases and 4 bases, with 7 bases remaining between them. This CDR3 has 13 residues. Written as DNA, the CDR3 is TGTGCCAGCAGCTTGGTCAACGGAGAGACCCAGTACTTC. Amino acid sequence: CASSLVNGETQYF. The complete variable domain, with remaining parts taken from reference TRBV5-5 and TRBJ2-5, reads DAGVTQSPTHLIKTRGQQVTLRCSPISGHKSVSWYQQVLGQGPQFIFQYYEKEERGRGNFPDRFSARQFPNYSSELNVNALLLGDSALYLCASSLVNGETQYFGPGTRLLVL.

This clone was picked up one time. The chain's CDR3 is CASSVVPGRAIDTQYF. CDR3 bases: TGTGCCAGCAGCGTAGTACCCGGGAGGGCCATAGATACGCAGTATTTT. V gene TRBV9 combines with J gene TRBJ2-3, with 8 bases identical to TRBD2. CDR1 and CDR2 (germline): SGDLS, YYNGEE. The CDR3 sequence is 16 residues long. V was pared by 0 bases and J by 5 bases, with 8 bases of the junction left unmatched.

In this sample, this clone turned up once. This chain connects TRBV9 to TRBJ2-5; possibly TRBD1 for D (6 bases). Germline CDR1 SGDLS, CDR2 YYNGEE. The V end lost 3 bases, the J end lost 1 base, and 7 bases lay between the germline ends. The CDR3 length is 13 residues. The CDR3: CASSGTVQETQYF. The CDR3, as DNA: TGTGCCAGCAGCGGGACAGTCCAAGAGACCCAGTACTTC.

The chain carries TRBV5-7 and TRBJ2-3, with 9 nucleotides matching TRBD2. TRBV5-7 is identified as an open reading frame with a role that is uncertain. The CDR3 totals 14 residues. The V segment lost 1 base and the J segment 8 bases; nucleotides outside the gene matches: 5. CDR3 protein: CASSLPSGMRTQYF. CDR3 DNA sequence: TGTGCCAGCAGCTTGCCTAGCGGGATGCGTACGCAGTATTTT.

This chain joins TRBV7-2 and TRBJ2-1; D might be TRBD2 (6 bases). CDR1 and CDR2 (germline): SGHTA, FQGNSA. The length of the CDR3 is 14 residues. V gave up 1 base and J gave up 3 bases, with 7 bases separating them. The CDR3 loop is CASSLGLGYNEQFF. CDR3 bases: TGTGCCAGCAGCTTAGGACTAGGCTACAATGAGCAGTTCTTC.

This chain links TRBV9 with TRBJ1-2, with 10 bases that match TRBD1. The CDR3 covers 15 residues. The V gene end was trimmed by 3 bases and the J gene end by 6 bases; junction bases not matched to a gene: 8. Germline-derived CDR1 and CDR2 are SGDLS and YYNGEE. The CDR3 here is CASSAQGTGVNGYTF. The CDR3 nucleotides read TGTGCCAGCAGCGCCCAAGGGACAGGGGTGAATGGCTACACCTTC.

V and J are TRBV7-3 and TRBJ2-5, with 11 nucleotides matching TRBD2. Germline CDR1 is SGHTA and CDR2 is FQGTGA. With V trimmed by 5 bases and J by 5 bases, 7 bases remained unmatched. The CDR3 is 15 residues long. The CDR3: CASSVLAGGLETQYF. In DNA form, the CDR3 reads TGTGCCAGCAGCGTCCTAGCGGGAGGCCTCGAGACCCAGTACTTC.

V and J are TRBV6-5 and TRBJ2-2, with D perhaps matching TRBD1 (6 bases). V dropped 7 bases and J dropped 3 bases, with 12 bases sitting between them. The germline gives CDR1 MNHEY, CDR2 SVGAGI. The CDR3 sequence is 14 residues long. The CDR3: CASKGTLDTGELFF. As DNA, the CDR3 is TGTGCCAGCAAGGGGACACTAGACACCGGGGAGCTGTTTTTT.

The chain couples TRBV7-2 to TRBJ1-2, with 12 bases lining up with TRBD1. The germline CDR1 and CDR2 sequences are SGHTA and FQGNSA. This CDR3 has 17 residues. The V gene end was trimmed by 2 bases and the J gene end by 4 bases; junction bases not matched to a gene: 8. Here the CDR3 DNA reads TGTGCCAGCAGCTTATACGGGACAGGGGGCTCCCTCTATGGCTACACCTTC. It encodes CASSLYGTGGSLYGYTF.

The chain recombines TRBV5-5 with TRBJ1-2; tentatively, D is TRBD1 (5 bases). There are 15 residues in the CDR3. Germline loops: CDR1 SGHKS, CDR2 YYEKEE (reference sequence). Trimming cost V 0 bases and J 2 bases, with 11 bases left between them. For the CDR3, the DNA is TGTGCCAGCAGCTTGGGACAGAACAACAACTATGGCTACACCTTC. It specifies CASSLGQNNNYGYTF.

This clone was detected ten times or more. The rearrangement links TRBV7-3 to TRBJ2-5, with TRBD1 matching 9 bases. Germline CDR1 and CDR2: SGHTA and FQGTGA. V dropped 5 bases and J dropped 4; count of bases not matched to a gene: 2. This CDR3 comprises 13 residues. The CDR3 reads CASSPTGGETQYF. The CDR3 nucleotides read TGTGCCAGCAGCCCGACAGGGGGAGAGACCCAGTACTTC.